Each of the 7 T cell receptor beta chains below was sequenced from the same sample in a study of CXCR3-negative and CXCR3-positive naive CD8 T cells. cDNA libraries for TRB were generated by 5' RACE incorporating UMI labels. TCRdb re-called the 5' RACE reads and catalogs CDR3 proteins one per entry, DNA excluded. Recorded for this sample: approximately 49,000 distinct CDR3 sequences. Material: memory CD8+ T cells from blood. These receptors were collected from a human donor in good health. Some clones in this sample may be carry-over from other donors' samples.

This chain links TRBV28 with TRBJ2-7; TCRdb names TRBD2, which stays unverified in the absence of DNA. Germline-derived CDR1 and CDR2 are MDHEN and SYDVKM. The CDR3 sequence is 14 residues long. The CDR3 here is CASSPLGGSHEQYF.

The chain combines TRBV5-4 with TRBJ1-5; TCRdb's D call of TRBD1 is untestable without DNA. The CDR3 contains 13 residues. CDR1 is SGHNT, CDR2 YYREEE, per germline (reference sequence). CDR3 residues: CASSLGTNQPQHF.

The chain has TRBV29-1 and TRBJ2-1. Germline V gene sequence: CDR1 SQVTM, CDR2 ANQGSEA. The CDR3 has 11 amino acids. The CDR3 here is CSVDLYSEQFF.

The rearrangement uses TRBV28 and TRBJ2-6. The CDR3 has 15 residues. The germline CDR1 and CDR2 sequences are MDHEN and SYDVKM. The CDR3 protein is CASSSSLWGANVLTF.

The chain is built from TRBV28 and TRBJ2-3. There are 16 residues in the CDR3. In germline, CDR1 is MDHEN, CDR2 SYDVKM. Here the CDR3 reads CASSFIRASDTDTQYF.

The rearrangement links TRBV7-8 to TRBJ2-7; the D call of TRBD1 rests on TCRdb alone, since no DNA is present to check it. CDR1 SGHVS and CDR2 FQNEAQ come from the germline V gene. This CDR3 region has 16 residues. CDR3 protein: CASSQRGLSAVHEQYF.

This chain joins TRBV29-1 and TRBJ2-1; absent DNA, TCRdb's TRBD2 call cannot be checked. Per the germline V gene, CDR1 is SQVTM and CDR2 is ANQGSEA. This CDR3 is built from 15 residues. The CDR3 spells CSVEGAGGEVDEQFF.